Below, 21 T cell receptor beta chains from the same sample are listed, as sequenced in a study of blood T cell repertoires in COVID-19. Generated by immunoSEQ multiplex PCR, the TCRdb table keeps only in-frame clones and is missing some. The sample consists of 260,000 or so clones, 88% of them appearing once. The material sequenced was peripheral blood. These receptors were obtained from a human donor in a cohort sampled during active COVID-19.

The CDR3 DNA is TGTGCCAGCAGCCCAGAGGGGGTCAGGGGAAACACCATATATTTT. Translating it yields CASSPEGVRGNTIYF. V gene TRBV9 combines with J gene TRBJ1-3; D might be TRBD1 (6 bases). The V gene's germline CDR1 is SGDLS and CDR2 YYNGEE. The V and J ends lost 4 bases and 4 bases respectively, with 15 bases between them. The length of the CDR3 is 15 residues.

The genes are TRBV2 and TRBJ2-6; 10 nucleotides align to TRBD2. The junction had 11 bases not matched to a gene; V was cut back by 4 bases and J by 8 bases. Germline-derived CDR1 and CDR2 are SNHLY and FYNNEI. The length of the CDR3 is 17 residues. The DNA for the CDR3 is TGTGCCAGCAGTGGGGCTAGCGGGGGCCCCCCACCCAACGTCCTGACTTTC. Translated: CASSGASGGPPPNVLTF.

The chain couples TRBV5-4 to TRBJ2-7; D unresolved. CDR3 length equals 15 residues. Trimming cost V 4 bases and J 1 base, with 15 bases left between them. CDR1 and CDR2 from the germline V gene are SGHNT and YYREEE (reference sequence). CDR3 DNA: TGTGCCAGCAGCCTGCAGGTTCCCCTTTCCTACGAGCAGTACTTC. Translated, it gives CASSLQVPLSYEQYF.

V usage is TRBV6-2 or TRBV6-3 and J usage is TRBJ1-4, with 9 bases identical to TRBD1. Germline V gives CDR1 MNHEY, CDR2 SVGEGT. CDR3 length: 13 residues. Germline trimming cut 0 bases from V and 11 bases from J; bases unmatched to any gene: 1. CDR3 in amino acids: CASSYSGQGKLFF. CDR3 DNA sequence: TGTGCCAGCAGTTACTCAGGACAGGGGAAACTGTTTTTT.

This chain uses TRBV2 with TRBJ2-5, with 9 bases identical to TRBD1. Per germline, CDR1 SNHLY and CDR2 FYNNEI. This CDR3 contains 15 residues. V trimming: 5 bases; J trimming: 1 base; junction bases outside the gene matches: 5. Here the CDR3 reads CASSYRGRPQETQYF. In DNA form, the CDR3 reads TGTGCCAGCAGTTACAGGGGGCGCCCCCAAGAGACCCAGTACTTC.

The rearrangement joins TRBV3-1 (or the pseudogene TRBV3-2) to TRBJ2-7; 7 bases agree with TRBD2. This CDR3 comprises 16 residues. J gave up 5 bases and V 3 bases, and 13 bases lay outside the gene matches. The germline gives CDR1 LGHDT, CDR2 YNNKEL (reference sequence). The CDR3: CASSHSPGTNPHEQYF. The DNA for the CDR3 is TGTGCCAGCAGCCATAGTCCCGGGACTAATCCCCACGAGCAGTACTTC.

Only a few counts were recorded for this clone. This sequence joins TRBV11-3 and TRBJ2-1; TRBD2 is a possible D gene (5 bases). The germline V gene has CDR1 SGHNT and CDR2 YENEEA. The length of the CDR3 is 12 residues. Trimming shortened V by 5 bases and J by 7 bases, and 9 bases separated the two germline ends. The CDR3 DNA sequence: TGTGCCAGCAGCCATACGGGGAATGAGCAGTTCTTC. It yields the protein CASSHTGNEQFF.

The V and J genes are TRBV29-1 and TRBJ2-3, with 7 bases identical to TRBD2. Losses at the gene ends were 2 bases for V and 0 bases for J; bases not matched to a gene: 5. The CDR3 length is 15 residues. CDR1 is SQVTM and CDR2 is ANQGSEA in the germline V gene. CDR3 in amino acids: CSVEPPGGSTDTQYF. In DNA, the CDR3 is TGCAGCGTTGAACCACCGGGGGGAAGCACAGATACGCAGTATTTT.

CDR3 coding DNA: TGCGCCAGCAGTCCTGTTTGGGACAGGCATCAGAGCTCTGGGGCCAACGTCCTGACTTTC. This encodes CASSPVWDRHQSSGANVLTF. This chain connects TRBV4-3 to TRBJ2-6; 8 positions agree with TRBD1. Germline CDR1 reads LGHNA; CDR2 reads YSLEER. V lost 6 bases to trimming and J lost 0 bases; unmatched junction nucleotides: 16. The CDR3 length is 20 residues.

The V gene is TRBV11-2, the J gene TRBJ1-6, with 10 bases lining up with TRBD1. The CDR3 contains 18 residues. CDR1 and CDR2 (germline): SGHAT, FQNNGV. The V segment lost 5 bases and the J segment 5 bases; nucleotides outside the gene matches: 12. The CDR3 DNA is TGTGCCAGCAGCCCCAGGACAGGGGGGAGAATTAATAATTCACCCCTCCACTTT. Translating gives CASSPRTGGRINNSPLHF. Using reference TRBV11-2 and TRBJ1-6 for the parts outside the CDR3, the full variable domain is EAGVAQSPRYKIIEKRQSVAFWCNPISGHATLYWYQQILGQGPKLLIQFQNNGVVDDSQLPKDRFSAERLKGVDSTLKIQPAKLEDSAVYLCASSPRTGGRINNSPLHFGNGTRLTVT.

The chain recombines TRBV18 with TRBJ1-1; 7 bases map to TRBD1. The J segment lost 1 base and the V segment lost 4 bases, leaving 3 bases of the junction unmatched. The CDR3 is 14 amino acids. Per the germline V gene, CDR1 is KGHSH and CDR2 is LQKENI. The CDR3 bases are TGTGCCAGCTCACGGACAGGAACGAACACTGAAGCTTTCTTT. This codes for CASSRTGTNTEAFF. Full variable domain (remainder filled in from reference TRBV18 and TRBJ1-1): NAGVMQNPRHLVRRRGQEARLRCSPMKGHSHVYWYRQLPEEGLKFMVYLQKENIIDESGMPKERFSAEFPKEGPSILRIQQVVRGDSAAYFCASSRTGTNTEAFFGQGTRLTVV.

The chain combines TRBV4-3 with TRBJ1-1; 8 nucleotides agree with TRBD1. CDR3 length equals 14 residues. The V gene end was trimmed by 2 bases and the J gene end by 12 bases; junction bases not matched to a gene: 11. CDR1 is LGHNA, CDR2 YSLEER, per germline. The DNA for the CDR3 is TGCGCCAGCAGCCAACGTCAGGGGGCCTCGGGGTCTTTCTTT. Its translation is CASSQRQGASGSFF.

The chain is built from TRBV4-1 and TRBJ1-4, with D tentatively TRBD1 (6 bases). V was trimmed by 0 bases and J by 5 bases, leaving 10 bases between them. This CDR3 is built from 15 residues. Germline CDR1 reads MGHRA; CDR2 reads YSYEKL. CDR3 DNA sequence: TGCGCCAGCAGCCAAGATCGGACAGTCAATGAAAAACTGTTTTTT. Its translation: CASSQDRTVNEKLFF.

The rearrangement uses TRBV5-1 and TRBJ2-3; 11 bases match TRBD1. CDR3 length equals 16 residues. CDR1 is SGHRS, CDR2 YFSETQ, per germline. V was clipped by 0 bases and J by 5 bases; unmatched bases: 5. DNA for the CDR3: TGCGCCAGCAGCTTGGTTGGACAGGGGGCGCAAGATACGCAGTATTTT. It translates to CASSLVGQGAQDTQYF. Complete variable domain (other parts from reference TRBV5-1 and TRBJ2-3): KAGVTQTPRYLIKTRGQQVTLSCSPISGHRSVSWYQQTPGQGLQFLFEYFSETQRNKGNFPGRFSGRQFSNSRSEMNVSTLELGDSALYLCASSLVGQGAQDTQYFGPGTRLTVL.

The V and J genes are TRBV7-9 and TRBJ1-1; the D gene is possibly TRBD1 (5 bases). Trimming stripped 2 bases from V and 3 bases from J, with 10 bases between. This CDR3 is built from 14 residues. CDR1 and CDR2 from the germline V gene are SEHNR and FQNEAQ (reference sequence). CDR3 nucleotides: TGTGCCAGCAGCTTACAGGGTTTCGACACTGAAGCTTTCTTT. The encoded protein is CASSLQGFDTEAFF.

V and J are TRBV4-2 and TRBJ2-1, with D unresolved. Germline values: CDR1 LGHNA, CDR2 YNFKEQ. V dropped 3 bases and J dropped 5 bases, with 8 bases sitting between them. The CDR3 runs 13 residues. The CDR3 DNA follows: TGTGCCAGCAGCCAGCCCTTAGACAATGAGCAGTTCTTC. Translating it yields CASSQPLDNEQFF.

The rearrangement joins TRBV15 to TRBJ2-7, with TRBD2 matching over 8 bases. The CDR3 is 16 residues long. V was clipped by 0 bases and J by 3 bases; unmatched bases: 7. Germline values: CDR1 LNHNV, CDR2 YYDKDF (reference sequence). The CDR3 DNA is TGTGCCACCAGCAGAGATGGGGGCGGGGGGAGCTACGAGCAGTACTTC. This translates into CATSRDGGGGSYEQYF.

V is TRBV2 and J is TRBJ2-4; D is ambiguous. The CDR3 covers 14 residues. V shed 6 bases and J shed 0 bases, with 9 bases lying between them. Germline-derived CDR1 and CDR2 are SNHLY and FYNNEI. The chain's CDR3 is CASRKEVAKNIQYF. The CDR3 DNA sequence: TGTGCCAGCAGGAAAGAGGTAGCCAAAAACATTCAGTACTTC.

The V call is TRBV5-4, the J call TRBJ2-2, with 7 bases matching TRBD2. The V segment lost 1 base and the J segment 2 bases; nucleotides outside the gene matches: 11. From germline, CDR1 is SGHNT and CDR2 YYREEE (reference sequence). The CDR3 totals 18 residues. This chain's CDR3 is CASSLRVASGPNTGELFF. In DNA, the CDR3 is TGTGCCAGCAGCTTGAGGGTAGCTAGCGGCCCAAACACCGGGGAGCTGTTTTTT.

The V call is TRBV27, the J call TRBJ1-2, with D perhaps TRBD1 (5 bases). Germline CDR1 reads MNHEY; CDR2 reads SMNVEV (reference sequence). V was clipped by 5 bases and J by 6 bases, with 34 bases between them. CDR3 length: 20 residues. The CDR3 nucleotides read TGTGCCAGCAGTCTCCAACCCTTGGGGCTAGGACACGCCGACGGTCATGGCTACACCTTC. Translated: CASSLQPLGLGHADGHGYTF.

This chain joins TRBV30 and TRBJ2-5; the D gene is possibly TRBD2 (7 bases). Germline CDR1 GTSNPN, CDR2 SVGIG (reference sequence). V lost 2 bases to trimming and J lost 3 bases, with 13 bases between them. The CDR3 has 14 residues. The chain's CDR3 is CAWSWGLAEETQYF. The CDR3 DNA reads TGTGCCTGGAGTTGGGGGCTAGCGGAAGAGACCCAGTACTTC.